What follows describes a single T cell receptor beta chain. A single count supports this clone. What this receptor recognizes is not known. No base quality values were provided; no much bigger clone lies one nucleotide off. This specimen comes from a study of OX40 agonist ivuxolimab in advanced cancers. Notes on the research overall: Ivuxolimab, which targeted the costimulatory receptor OX40 (CD134), was an agonistic, fully human IgG2 monoclonal antibody. Intravenous ivuxolimab was administered to patients every 2 weeks at six dose levels: 0.01, 0.1, 0.3, 1.5, 3 and 10 mg/kg. The monotherapy dose-escalation portion (N = 52 patients) of the phase I ivuxolimab trial is reported in the paper. In the dose-escalation cohort, around 80% of patients were male, and the mean age was around 65 years with a range of roughly 23 to 79. Partial responses were achieved by three dose-escalation patients, of whom one had hepatocellular carcinoma and two had cutaneous melanoma. Patients were allowed to have had prior anti-PD-1, anti-PD-L1 or anti-CTLA-4 therapy, and around 40% of the dose-escalation patients had previously received checkpoint inhibitors. The point of sequencing TCRbeta in the periphery was to test whether ivuxolimab changed TCR sequence diversity and drove clonal T-cell expansion. Of the approximately 50 patients in dose escalation, about 20 had hepatocellular carcinoma, about 15 had melanoma, 9 had renal cell carcinoma and 9 had head and neck cancer.

Looking up the germline V gene yields CDR1 MDHEN and CDR2 SYDVKM. The CDR3 runs 13 residues from the cysteine to the phenylalanine. The only DNA kept is the CDR3, 39 bases in frame from the first base. The junction carries 16 bases between V and J, which are trimmed by 6 bases and 8 bases respectively. To sequence the TCRbeta CDR3 region, genomic DNA was isolated from the sorted cells. The immunoSEQ Assay was used to sequence the TCRbeta CDR3 regions. Held by TCRdb, this immuneACCESS table contains in-frame sequences only and omits some clones. Under half of the omission traces to an unresolved V gene where checked; the cause of the rest is unknown. This sample has about 58,000 clones in its table, and around 85% of those were observed once. Jointly, the top ten make up approximately 0.61% of the sample. The trial excluded patients who had a history of autoimmune disease or were on systemic immunosuppression. Peripheral blood for TCR sequencing was drawn from every dose cohort at baseline, at cycle 4 day 1 and at cycle 7 day 1. Samples were obtained from an open-label, multicenter, first-in-human phase I dose-escalation trial of ivuxolimab. Adults with locally advanced or metastatic melanoma, renal cell carcinoma, hepatocellular carcinoma or head and neck squamous cell carcinoma were enrolled in the trial. Before TCR sequencing, CD4+ T cells and CD8+ T cells were sorted from peripheral blood as separate populations.

General study outcomes and caveats: Low levels of normalized T-cell clonal expansion were also seen in some patients who did not respond. On average, CD8+ T cells showed more expanded clones than CD4+ T cells after ivuxolimab. Clonal expansion of both CD4+ and CD8+ blood T cells was observed from baseline to week 6 at doses 0.1 to 3.0 mg/kg. In the 0.1-3.0 mg/kg groups, partial responders were among the patients with the lowest normalized peripheral clonal expansion, particularly in CD8+ T cells. Antigen specificity was not determined for the clonally expanded peripheral T cells.

Specimen: CD4+ or CD8+ T cells sorted from blood, collected in a trial of the OX40 agonist ivuxolimab. Here the chain combines TRBV28 and TRBJ1-2, with the D segment identity uncertain. This clonotype was sampled from an adult with an advanced solid tumor such as melanoma, head and neck, liver or kidney cancer. The CDR3 reads CASRDTTLEGYTF. The DNA is as follows: TGTGCCAGCAGAGATACCACTCTGGAAGGCTACACCTTC.